This TCR beta chain was sequenced for a study of T-cell memory formation after mild COVID-19. Study background: The two donors had largely donor-specific TCR clusters. Study observations and caveats: The authors left the SARS-CoV-2 specificity of second-wave clones peaking on day 37 unconfirmed. Later expanders leaned CD4+, whereas clones that contracted between day 15 and 85 were balanced CD4/CD8.

This clonotype was observed at least ten times. What it binds is not known. Constant-segment-primed 5'RACE gave TCR alpha and TCR beta cDNA libraries with sample barcodes and UMIs. TCRdb reanalysed the 5' RACE reads using MiXCR and keeps one entry per CDR3 protein. The table lists around 130,000 distinct CDR3 sequences, approximately 5.9% of them singletons. Trimming took off 6 bases at V and 1 base at J, with 8 bases between the two ends. Germline V gene lookup returns CDR1 LGHNA and CDR2 YNFKEQ. The CDR3 length is 13 residues. The source material was PBMCs or a T cell subset sorted from them (not recorded which). V is TRBV4-2 and J is TRBJ2-3; D uncertain. This TCR was sampled from an adult woman who had mild COVID-19 (a few samples of this study predate the infection). Cell type and time point are not known. CDR3 bases: TGTGCCAGCAGGGTCTTTGGCACAGATACGCAGTATTTT. This gives the protein CASRVFGTDTQYF.